This T cell receptor beta chain came from a study of T cell responses to AZD1222 COVID-19 vaccine. Study observations and caveats: A reported finding is that nearly half of spike-specific TCRs target unmutated variant regions. The span of vaccine-associated CD4 TCRs extended across spike, with dominance at 160-218 and 743-854. Clonal diversity was possibly underestimated, and white British individuals and females predominated among donors.

Investigators merged groups given second doses at roughly 4 or roughly 12 weeks. Assay: immunoSEQ multiplex PCR; the TCRdb copy retains only in-frame clones and omits some. The repertoire has 90,000 to 150,000 clones, 75% to 90% of them found once; the top ten carry about 2.5%. V gave up 10 bases and J gave up 3 bases; unmatched junction bases: 7. The germline CDR1 and CDR2 sequences are SGHAT and FQNNGV. The CDR3 length is 13 residues. This clone is a singleton in its sample. Its matching antigen is unknown. The sequence was collected from an adult who received the AZD1222 COVID-19 vaccine. V gene TRBV11-2 combines with J gene TRBJ2-7; 9 nucleotides align to TRBD1. Material: peripheral blood, obtained 28 days after the second AZD1222 dose. This CDR3 reads CATKKTGGYEQYF. CDR3 coding DNA: TGTGCCACAAAAAAGACAGGGGGCTACGAGCAGTACTTC. The full variable domain, rest sourced from reference TRBV11-2 and TRBJ2-7, is EAGVAQSPRYKIIEKRQSVAFWCNPISGHATLYWYQQILGQGPKLLIQFQNNGVVDDSQLPKDRFSAERLKGVDSTLKIQPAKLEDSAVYLCATKKTGGYEQYFGPGTRLTVT.